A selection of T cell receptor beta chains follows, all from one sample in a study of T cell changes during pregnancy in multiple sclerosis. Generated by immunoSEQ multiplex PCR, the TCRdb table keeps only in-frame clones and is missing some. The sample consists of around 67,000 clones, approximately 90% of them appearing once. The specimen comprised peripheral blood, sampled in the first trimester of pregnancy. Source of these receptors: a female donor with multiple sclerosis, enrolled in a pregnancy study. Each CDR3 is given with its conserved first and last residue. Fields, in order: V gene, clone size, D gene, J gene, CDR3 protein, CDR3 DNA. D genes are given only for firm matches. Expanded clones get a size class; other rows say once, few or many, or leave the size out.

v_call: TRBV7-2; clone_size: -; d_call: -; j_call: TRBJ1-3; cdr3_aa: CASSLERGSGNTIYF; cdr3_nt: TGTGCCAGCAGCTTAGAGAGAGGGTCTGGAAACACCATATATTTT
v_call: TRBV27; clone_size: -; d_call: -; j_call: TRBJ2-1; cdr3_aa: CASSRRAAANNEQFF; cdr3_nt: TGTGCCAGCAGTAGACGGGCAGCGGCGAACAATGAGCAGTTCTTC
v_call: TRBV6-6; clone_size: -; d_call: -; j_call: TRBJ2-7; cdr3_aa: CASSYTPDEQYF; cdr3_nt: TGTGCCAGCAGTTACACTCCCGACGAGCAGTACTTC
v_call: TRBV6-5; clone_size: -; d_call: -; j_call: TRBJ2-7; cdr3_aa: CASRSRSGNYEQYF; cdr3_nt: TGTGCCAGCAGGTCACGGAGTGGTAACTACGAGCAGTACTTC
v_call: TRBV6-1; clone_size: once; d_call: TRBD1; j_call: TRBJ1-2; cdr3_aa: CASSEAIWDSYGYTF; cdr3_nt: TGTGCCAGCAGTGAAGCAATCTGGGACAGTTATGGCTACACCTTC
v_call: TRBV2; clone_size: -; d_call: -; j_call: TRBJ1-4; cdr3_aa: CASRPLRDEKLFF; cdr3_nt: TGTGCCAGCAGACCCCTGAGGGATGAAAAACTGTTTTTT
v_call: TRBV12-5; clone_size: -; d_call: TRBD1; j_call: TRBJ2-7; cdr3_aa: CASGLAGTGSDEQYF; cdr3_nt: TGTGCTAGTGGTTTGGCCGGGACAGGGTCTGACGAGCAGTACTTC
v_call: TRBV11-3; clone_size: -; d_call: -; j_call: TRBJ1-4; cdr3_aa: CASSRFEGATNEKLFF; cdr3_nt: TGTGCCAGCAGCCGATTCGAGGGGGCAACTAATGAAAAACTGTTTTTT
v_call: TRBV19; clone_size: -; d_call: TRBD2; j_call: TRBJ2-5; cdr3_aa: CASSRPSGRATQYF; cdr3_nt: TGTGCCAGTAGTCGACCCAGCGGGAGGGCAACCCAGTACTTC
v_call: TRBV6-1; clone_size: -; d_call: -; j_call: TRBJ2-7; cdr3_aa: CASSVNPRATYEQYF; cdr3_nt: TGTGCCAGCAGCGTAAACCCCAGGGCCACCTACGAGCAGTACTTC
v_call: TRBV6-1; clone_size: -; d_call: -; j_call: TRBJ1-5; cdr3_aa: CASSELGRLGSQHF; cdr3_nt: TGTGCCAGCAGTGAATTGGGCAGACTAGGGTCCCAGCATTTT
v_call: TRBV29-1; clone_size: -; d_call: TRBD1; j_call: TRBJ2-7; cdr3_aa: CSARTGGVQSPEQYF; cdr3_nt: TGCAGCGCTCGGACAGGGGGCGTGCAGAGCCCCGAGCAGTACTTC
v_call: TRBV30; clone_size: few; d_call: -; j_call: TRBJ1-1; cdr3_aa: CAWDYSRTEAFF; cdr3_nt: TGTGCCTGGGACTACTCGAGAACTGAAGCTTTCTTT
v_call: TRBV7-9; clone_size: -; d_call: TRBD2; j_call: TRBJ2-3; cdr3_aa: CASSPRTSSYSTDTQYF; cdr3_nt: TGTGCCAGCAGCCCGCGGACTAGCTCTTATAGCACAGATACGCAGTATTTT
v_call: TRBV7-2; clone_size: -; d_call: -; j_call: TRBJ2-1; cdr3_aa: CASSLRHVPEQFF; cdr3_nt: TGTGCCAGCAGCTTGAGGCATGTTCCTGAGCAGTTCTTC
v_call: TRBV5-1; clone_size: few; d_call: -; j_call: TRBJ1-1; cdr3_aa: CASRGRLNTEAFF; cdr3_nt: TGCGCCAGCAGGGGGAGGTTGAACACTGAAGCTTTCTTT
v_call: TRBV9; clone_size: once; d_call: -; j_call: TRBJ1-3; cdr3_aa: CASSVVAGGNTIYF; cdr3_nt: TGTGCCAGCAGCGTAGTGGCAGGGGGAAACACCATATATTTT
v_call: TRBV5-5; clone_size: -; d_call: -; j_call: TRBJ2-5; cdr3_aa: CASSLVQGGGETQYF; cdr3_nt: TGTGCCAGCAGCTTGGTGCAGGGGGGCGGGGAGACCCAGTACTTC
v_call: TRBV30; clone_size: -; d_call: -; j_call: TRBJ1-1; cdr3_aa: CAWSVTQNTEAFF; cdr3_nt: TGTGCCTGGAGTGTGACACAAAACACTGAAGCTTTCTTT
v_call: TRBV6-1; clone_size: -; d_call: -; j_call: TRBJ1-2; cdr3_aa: CASNKLDTPFNGYTF; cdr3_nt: TGTGCCAGCAACAAACTGGACACCCCTTTTAATGGCTACACCTTC
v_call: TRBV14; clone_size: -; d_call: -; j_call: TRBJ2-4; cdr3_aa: CASSQEEGLGAKNIQYF; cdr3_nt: TGTGCCAGCAGCCAAGAGGAGGGTTTAGGGGCCAAAAACATTCAGTACTTC
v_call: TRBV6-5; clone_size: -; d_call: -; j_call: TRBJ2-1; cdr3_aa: CASTPRGYNEQFF; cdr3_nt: TGTGCCAGCACCCCCCGCGGCTACAATGAGCAGTTCTTC
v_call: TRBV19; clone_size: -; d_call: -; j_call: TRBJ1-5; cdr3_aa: CASSIVPTQGNQPQHF; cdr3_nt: TGTGCCAGTAGTATAGTACCGACCCAGGGCAATCAGCCCCAGCATTTT
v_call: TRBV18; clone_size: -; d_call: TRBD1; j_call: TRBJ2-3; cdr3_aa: CASSPPGQGAWGMTDTQYF; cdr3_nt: TGTGCCAGCTCACCACCGGGGCAGGGGGCATGGGGCATGACAGATACGCAGTATTTT
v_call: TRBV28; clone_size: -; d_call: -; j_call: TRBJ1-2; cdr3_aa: CASSLTGLNPNYGYTF; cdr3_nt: TGTGCCAGCAGTTTGACAGGCCTCAACCCAAACTATGGCTACACCTTC
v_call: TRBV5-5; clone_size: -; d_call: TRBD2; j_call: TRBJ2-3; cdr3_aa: CASSSSGRETDTQYF; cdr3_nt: TGTGCCAGCAGCTCGAGCGGGAGGGAGACAGATACGCAGTATTTT
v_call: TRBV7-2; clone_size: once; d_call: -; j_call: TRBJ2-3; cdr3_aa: CASSFLGLPTTDTQYF; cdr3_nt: TGTGCCAGCAGCTTCCTGGGACTGCCCACGACGGATACGCAGTATTTT
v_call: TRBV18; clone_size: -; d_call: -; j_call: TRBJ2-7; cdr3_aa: CASSSGFSLEQYF; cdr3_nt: TGTGCCAGCTCATCAGGTTTTTCCCTAGAGCAGTACTTC
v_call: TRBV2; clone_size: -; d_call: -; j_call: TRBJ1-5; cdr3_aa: CASSEGRTLAIEPQHF; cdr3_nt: TGTGCCAGCAGTGAAGGCCGGACTCTAGCAATAGAGCCCCAGCATTTT
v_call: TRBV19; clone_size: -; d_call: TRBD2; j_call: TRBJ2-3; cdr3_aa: CASSIQLAGGPHTQYF; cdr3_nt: TGTGCCAGTAGTATCCAACTAGCGGGAGGGCCGCATACGCAGTATTTT
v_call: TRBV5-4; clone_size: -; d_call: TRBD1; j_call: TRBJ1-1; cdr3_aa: CASSSTGVIEAFF; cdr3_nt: TGTGCCAGCAGCTCAACAGGGGTGATTGAAGCTTTCTTT
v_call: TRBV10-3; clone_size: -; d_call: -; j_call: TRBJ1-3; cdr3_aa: CAISEQASGNTIYF; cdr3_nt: TGTGCCATCAGTGAACAGGCCTCTGGAAACACCATATATTTT
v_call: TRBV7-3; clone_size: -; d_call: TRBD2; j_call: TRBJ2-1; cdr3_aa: CASSAEGREAGNEQFF; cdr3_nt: TGTGCCAGCAGCGCGGAGGGGCGGGAGGCGGGCAATGAGCAGTTCTTC
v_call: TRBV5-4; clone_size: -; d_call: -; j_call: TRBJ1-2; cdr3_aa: CASSQKAPAGTDYGYTF; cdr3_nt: TGTGCCAGCAGTCAAAAAGCCCCCGCCGGGACTGATTATGGCTACACCTTC
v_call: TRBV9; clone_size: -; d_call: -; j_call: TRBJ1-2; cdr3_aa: CASSVGGLGGGYTF; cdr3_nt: TGTGCCAGCAGCGTAGGAGGCCTGGGAGGTGGCTACACCTTC
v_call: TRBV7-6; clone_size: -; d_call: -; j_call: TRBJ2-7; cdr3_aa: CASSPLGDYEQYF; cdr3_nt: TGTGCCAGCAGCCCTCTTGGAGACTACGAGCAGTACTTC
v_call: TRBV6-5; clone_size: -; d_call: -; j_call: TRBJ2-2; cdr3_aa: CASSYGANTGELFF; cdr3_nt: TGTGCCAGCAGTTACGGGGCCAACACCGGGGAGCTGTTTTTT
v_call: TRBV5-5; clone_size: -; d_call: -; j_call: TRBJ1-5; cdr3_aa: CASSLTGNQPQHF; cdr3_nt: TGTGCCAGCAGCTTAACGGGCAATCAGCCCCAGCATTTT
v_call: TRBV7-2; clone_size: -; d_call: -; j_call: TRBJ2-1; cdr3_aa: CASSEEYSANEQFF; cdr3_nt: TGTGCCAGCAGCGAAGAGTATTCTGCCAATGAGCAGTTCTTC
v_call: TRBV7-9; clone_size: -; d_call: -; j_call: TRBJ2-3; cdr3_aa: CASSLSDDTQYF; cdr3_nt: TGTGCCAGCAGCTTATCAGATGATACGCAGTATTTT
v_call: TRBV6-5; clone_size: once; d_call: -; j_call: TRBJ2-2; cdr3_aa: CASSPGGTGELFF; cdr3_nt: TGTGCCAGCAGTCCCGGAGGGACCGGGGAGCTGTTTTTT
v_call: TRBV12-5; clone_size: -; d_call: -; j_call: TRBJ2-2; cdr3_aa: CASGPEQILRSGELFF; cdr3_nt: TGTGCTAGTGGTCCGGAACAGATACTCAGGTCCGGGGAGCTGTTTTTT
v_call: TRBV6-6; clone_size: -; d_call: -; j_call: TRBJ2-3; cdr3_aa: CASSTQADTQYF; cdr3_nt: TGTGCCAGCTCGACCCAGGCAGATACGCAGTATTTT
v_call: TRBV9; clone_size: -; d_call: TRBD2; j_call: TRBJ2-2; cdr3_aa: CASTLAGTNTGELFF; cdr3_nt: TGTGCCAGCACCCTAGCGGGGACGAACACCGGGGAGCTGTTTTTT
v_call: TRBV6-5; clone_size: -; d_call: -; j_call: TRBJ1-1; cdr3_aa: CASSPLEPGNTEAFF; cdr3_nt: TGTGCCAGCAGCCCCTTAGAGCCGGGGAACACTGAAGCTTTCTTT
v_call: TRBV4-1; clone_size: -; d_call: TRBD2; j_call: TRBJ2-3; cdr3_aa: CASSNSDLGLAGVDTQYF; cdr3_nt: TGCGCCAGCAGCAACTCCGATTTGGGACTAGCGGGAGTCGATACGCAGTATTTT
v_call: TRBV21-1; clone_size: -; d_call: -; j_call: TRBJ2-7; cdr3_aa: CASSKAGQLPYEQYF; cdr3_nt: TGTGCCAGCAGCAAAGCGGGGCAGCTCCCCTACGAGCAGTACTTC
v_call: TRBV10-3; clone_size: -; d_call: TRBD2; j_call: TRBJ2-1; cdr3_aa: CAIRGLAGDHEQFF; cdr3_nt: TGTGCCATCAGGGGATTAGCGGGAGACCATGAGCAGTTCTTC
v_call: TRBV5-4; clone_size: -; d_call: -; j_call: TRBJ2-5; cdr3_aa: CASSLTSGETQYF; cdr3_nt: TGTGCCAGCAGCTTGACCAGCGGTGAGACCCAGTACTTC
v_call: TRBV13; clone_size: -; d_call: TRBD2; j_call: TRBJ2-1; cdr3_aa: CASSPTSGRNEQFF; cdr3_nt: TGTGCCAGCAGCCCGACTAGCGGGAGGAATGAGCAGTTCTTC